This T cell receptor beta chain was captured by sequencing in a study of siplizumab effects on memory and regulatory T cells. Repertoires were generated with immunoSEQ multiplex PCR, while TCRdb's copy carries only in-frame clones and drops some. The table shows fewer than 80,000 clones, with around 93% occurring only once. Study-level results: Confirmation was lacking for the suppressive function of proliferating Tregs derived from siplizumab cultures. A naive or memory phenotype could not be assigned to roughly 80-95% of the proliferating CD4+ or CD8+ clones. The authors mapped only a minor fraction of alloreactive clones to unstimulated subsets. Greater diversity than memory cells seemed evident in naive T cells, which also appeared to be major alloresponse contributors.

With respect to this clone: The antigen is not known.

The germline V gene has CDR1 MDHEN and CDR2 SYDVKM. The CDR3 runs to 18 residues. The ends lost 4 bases at V and 0 bases at J; junction bases unmatched: 7. The V call is TRBV28, the J call TRBJ2-3; 13 nucleotides agree with TRBD2. This clonotype was sampled from a human donor in good health. Material for sequencing was CD8+ T cells sorted from blood. The CDR3 spells CASSSGTSGVFSTDTQYF. For the CDR3, the DNA is TGTGCCAGCAGTTCCGGGACTAGCGGGGTCTTTAGCACAGATACGCAGTATTTT.